This entry concerns a single T cell receptor beta chain. This clonotype has ten or more counts. Its antigen has not been determined. Per-nucleotide qualities are absent, and no much larger clonotype sits a single base away. Instrument used: Illumina HiSeq 1500. TCRdb applied fastp at Q25 and MiXCR to the public reads, then kept only in-frame beta chains. Under each unique CDR3 protein, matching rows form one entry showing the most common genes and DNA. Present in this sample are about 530,000 distinct CDR3 sequences, around 27% of which were seen just once. The top ten constitute approximately 13% of the sample. The data were taken from a study of T cell repertoires in cytomegalovirus infection (dated by TCRdb to the late 2010s). Study-level background: The HLA type of each donor mattered for the analysis, because public TCR beta signatures pointed to carriage of CMV infection along with the matching HLA type.

The investigation overall reported the following: In the ex vivo response, HLA-C-restricted CMV-specific TCR beta clonotypes were dominant, and in two of eight donors the single most frequent clonotype came from this HLA-C-restricted group. In both this cohort and an independent approximately 350-donor cohort, the cumulative frequency of public TCR beta family members distinguished carriers of CMV infection plus the relevant HLA type.

The germline V gene yields MNHNS for CDR1 and SASEGT for CDR2. Including cysteine and valine, the CDR3 has 11 amino acids. Solely the CDR3 DNA is kept, with 33 bases framed from the first base. The specimen was PBMCs. This receptor was obtained from a human donor in good health (CMV status not recorded). Some clones in this sample may be carry-over from other donors' samples. Recombination linked TRBV6-1 to TRBJ2-7; the D gene cannot be named for sure. The CDR3 amino acid sequence is: CSVGRSYEQYV. The nucleotide sequence is TGTTCAGTAGGCAGAAGCTACGAGCAGTACGTC.